This note documents a single T cell receptor beta chain sequence. This sample is part of a study of CD8 T cells in Susac syndrome. A quantity of about 0.45 to 1 ug RNA underwent reverse transcription using random hexamers. TCRdb fed the immunoSEQ multiplex PCR reads into MiXCR, producing one record per CDR3 protein. This table holds approximately 25,000 distinct CDR3 sequences, roughly 95% found once. V lost 6 bases and J lost 7, with 19 bases in between. This CDR3 has 14 residues. Germline-derived CDR1 and CDR2 are MDHEN and SYDVKM. The sequenced sample was CD8+ T cells from PBMCs. The sequence came from a human donor with Susac syndrome. The chain uses TRBV28 and TRBJ2-7; tentatively, D is TRBD1 or TRBD2 (5 bases each). CDR3 bases: TGTGCCAGCAGATTAGGTGGGGGTCCGAGAGAGCAGTACTTC. Translated: CASRLGGGPREQYF.